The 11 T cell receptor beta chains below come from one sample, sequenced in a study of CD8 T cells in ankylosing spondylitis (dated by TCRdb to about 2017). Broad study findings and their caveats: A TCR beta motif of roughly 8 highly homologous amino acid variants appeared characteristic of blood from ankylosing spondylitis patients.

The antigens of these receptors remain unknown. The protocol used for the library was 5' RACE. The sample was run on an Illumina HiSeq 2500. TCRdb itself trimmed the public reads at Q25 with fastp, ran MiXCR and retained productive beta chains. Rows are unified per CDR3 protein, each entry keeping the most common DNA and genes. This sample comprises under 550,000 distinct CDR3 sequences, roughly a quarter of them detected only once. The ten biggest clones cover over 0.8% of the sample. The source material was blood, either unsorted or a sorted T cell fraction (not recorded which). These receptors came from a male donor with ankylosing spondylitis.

The CDR3, as DNA: TGTGCCATCAGAGAACAGGGGGTGGACGAGCAGTACGTC. Protein product: CAIREQGVDEQYV. The chain links TRBV10-3 to TRBJ2-7; TRBD1 aligns across 8 bases. V shed 6 bases, J shed 5 bases, and the junction held 6 bases outside the gene matches. The CDR3 runs to 13 residues. The germline V gene encodes CDR1 ENHRY and CDR2 SYGVKD.

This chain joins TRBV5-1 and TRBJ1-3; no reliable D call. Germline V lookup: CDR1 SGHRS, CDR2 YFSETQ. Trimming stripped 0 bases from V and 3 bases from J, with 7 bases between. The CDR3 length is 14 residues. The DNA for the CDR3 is TGCGCCAGCAGCTTGGACGTGGTTGGAAACACCATATATTTT. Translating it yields CASSLDVVGNTIYF.

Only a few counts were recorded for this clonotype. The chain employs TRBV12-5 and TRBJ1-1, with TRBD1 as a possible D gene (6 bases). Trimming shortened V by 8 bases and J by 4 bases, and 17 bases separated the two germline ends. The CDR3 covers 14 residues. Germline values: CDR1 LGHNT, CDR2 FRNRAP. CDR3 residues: CASKGGQSGTEAFF. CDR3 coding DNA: TGTGCTAGTAAAGGGGGGCAGAGTGGCACTGAAGCTTTCTTT.

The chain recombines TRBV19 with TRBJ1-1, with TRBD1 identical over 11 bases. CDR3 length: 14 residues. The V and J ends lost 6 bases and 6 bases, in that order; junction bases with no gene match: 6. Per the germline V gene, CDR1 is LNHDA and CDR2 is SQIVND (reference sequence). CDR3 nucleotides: TGTGCCAGTAGCGCCGGGACAGGGGGGGCTGAAGCTTTCTTT. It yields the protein CASSAGTGGAEAFF.

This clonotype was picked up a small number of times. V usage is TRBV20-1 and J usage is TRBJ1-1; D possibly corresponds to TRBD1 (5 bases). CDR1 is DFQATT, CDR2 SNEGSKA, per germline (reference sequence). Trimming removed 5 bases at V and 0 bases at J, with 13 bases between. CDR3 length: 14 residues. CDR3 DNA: TGCAGTGCTCAGACGACAGTTGTGAACACTGAAGCTTTCTTT. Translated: CSAQTTVVNTEAFF.

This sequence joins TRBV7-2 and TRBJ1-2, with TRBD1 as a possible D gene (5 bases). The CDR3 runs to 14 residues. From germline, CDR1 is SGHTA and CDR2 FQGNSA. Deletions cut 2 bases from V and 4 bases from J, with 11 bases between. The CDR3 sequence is CASSLIPGSYGYTF. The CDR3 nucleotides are TGTGCCAGCAGCTTAATCCCAGGGAGCTATGGCTACACCTTC.

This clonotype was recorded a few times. CDR3 sequence (DNA): TGCAGCGCAGGGACAGACTATGGCTACACCTTC. Amino acid sequence: CSAGTDYGYTF. The chain carries TRBV29-1 and TRBJ1-2; 7 nucleotides match TRBD1. The CDR3 is made up of 11 amino acids. CDR1 is SQVTM, CDR2 ANQGSEA, per germline. Germline trimming cut 7 bases from V and 3 bases from J; bases unmatched to any gene: 2.

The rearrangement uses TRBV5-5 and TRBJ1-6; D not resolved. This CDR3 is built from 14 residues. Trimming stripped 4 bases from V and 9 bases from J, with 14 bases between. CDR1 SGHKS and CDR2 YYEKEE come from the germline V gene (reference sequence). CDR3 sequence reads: CASSPRWEGSPLHF. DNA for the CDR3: TGTGCCAGCAGCCCCCGTTGGGAGGGTTCACCCCTCCACTTT. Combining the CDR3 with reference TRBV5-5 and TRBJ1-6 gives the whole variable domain DAGVTQSPTHLIKTRGQQVTLRCSPISGHKSVSWYQQVLGQGPQFIFQYYEKEERGRGNFPDRFSARQFPNYSSELNVNALLLGDSALYLCASSPRWEGSPLHFGNGTRLTVT.

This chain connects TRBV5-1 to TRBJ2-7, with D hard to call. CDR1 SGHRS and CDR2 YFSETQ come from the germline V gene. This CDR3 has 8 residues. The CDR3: CASSSLAV. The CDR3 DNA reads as TGCGCCAGCAGCTCGCTTGCCGTC.

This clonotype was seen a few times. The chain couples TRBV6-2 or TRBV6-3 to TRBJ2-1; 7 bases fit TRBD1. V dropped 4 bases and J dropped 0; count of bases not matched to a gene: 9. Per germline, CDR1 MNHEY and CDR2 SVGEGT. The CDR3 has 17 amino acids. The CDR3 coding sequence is TGTGCCAGCAGTTCCATCGGGACAGCGAGCTCCTACAATGAGCAGTTCTTC. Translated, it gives CASSSIGTASSYNEQFF.

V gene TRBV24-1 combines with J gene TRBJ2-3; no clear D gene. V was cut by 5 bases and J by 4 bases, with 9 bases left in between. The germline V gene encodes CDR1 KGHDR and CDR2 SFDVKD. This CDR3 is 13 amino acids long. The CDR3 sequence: CATSVSFSDTQYF. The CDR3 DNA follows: TGTGCCACCAGTGTTTCTTTCTCAGATACGCAGTATTTT.